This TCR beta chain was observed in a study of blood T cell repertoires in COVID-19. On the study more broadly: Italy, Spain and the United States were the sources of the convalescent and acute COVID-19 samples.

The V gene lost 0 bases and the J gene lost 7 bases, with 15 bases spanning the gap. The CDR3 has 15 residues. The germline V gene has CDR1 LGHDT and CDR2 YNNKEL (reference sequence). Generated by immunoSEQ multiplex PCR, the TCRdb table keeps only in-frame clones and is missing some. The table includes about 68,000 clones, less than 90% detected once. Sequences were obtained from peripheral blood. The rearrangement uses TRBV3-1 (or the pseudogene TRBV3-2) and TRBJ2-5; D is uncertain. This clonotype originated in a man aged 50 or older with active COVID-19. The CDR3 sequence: CASSQEVAAGGTQYF. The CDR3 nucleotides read TGTGCCAGCAGCCAAGAAGTGGCGGCCGGCGGGACCCAGTACTTC.